The T cell receptor (beta chain) under discussion was sequenced for a study of T-cell memory formation after mild COVID-19 (dated by TCRdb to the early 2020s). Describing the broader study: TCR sequence clusters from the two donors were found to be largely donor specific. In a couple of donors, T-cell clones that expanded and contracted after mild COVID-19 were followed by sequencing TCRalpha and TCRbeta repertoires longitudinally. Two young, previously healthy adult volunteers, one female and one male, were included in the cohort. Study-wide conclusions, independent of this receptor: SARS-CoV-2 specificity was not confirmed for the second-wave clones peaking on day 37. The detection of some responding clones in pre-infection memory suggests that pre-existing cross-reactive memory T cells joined the SARS-CoV-2 response. The study covered only a couple of mild cases, and larger cohorts including severe cases with pre-infection samples were considered necessary. Clones that contracted from day 15 to 85 showed balanced CD4/CD8 phenotypes, whereas a second wave of clones that expanded from day 15 to 37 leaned towards CD4+. Contracting CD4+ clones were located mainly in the CM and EM memory subsets, whereas CD8+ clones were found to be enriched in EMRA.

Ficoll-Paque density gradient centrifugation was the method used to isolate PBMCs. CDR1 and CDR2 are drawn from the germline V gene: ENHRY, SYGVKD. Germline trimming amounts to 4 bases on V and 2 bases on J, with 5 as the count of junction bases outside the gene matches. Taken from cysteine to phenylalanine, the CDR3 has 16 residues. Just the 48-base CDR3 DNA is kept, in frame starting at base 1. The run used an Illumina NovaSeq 6000. TCRalpha and TCRbeta cDNA libraries were constructed by 5'RACE with constant-segment primers, with sample barcodes and unique molecular identifiers being introduced. RNA was extracted from every sample with Trizol reagent. Amplification of the libraries took two PCR steps, and the second step added a second sample barcode plus Illumina TruSeq adapters. Sequencing of the libraries was done on an Illumina NovaSeq, producing 2 x 150 bp paired-end reads. Per the original workflow: Reads were demultiplexed and collapsed into UMI-guided consensus sequences with migec v1.2.7. Using mixcr v2.1.11, the UMI consensuses were aligned to TRA and TRB V and J templates and assembled into clonotypes. A clonotype was counted as expanded or contracted only if both edgeR and NoisET called the change significant, with noise models trained on biological replicates. For edgeR calls, the thresholds were a false discovery rate-adjusted p below 0.01 and a log2 fold-change of 1. As an exploratory analysis of dynamics, PCA with hierarchical clustering was applied to max-normalized trajectories of the 1000 most abundant clonotypes. The CD4 or CD8 phenotype of responding clones was assigned using the separately sequenced CD4+ and CD8+ repertoires. The public reads were quality trimmed at Q25 with fastp and then assembled into clones with MiXCR by TCRdb, keeping productive beta chains. Rows with one shared CDR3 protein collapse into an entry with the most common genes and DNA. These V and J calls are TCRdb output, not the study's own analysis. This sample holds hundreds of thousands of distinct CDR3 sequences; approximately 27% were observed only once. Approximately 13% of the sample goes to the ten largest clones.

With regard to this clonotype: Its antigen has not been determined. No quality values exist for individual bases; no much larger clone is one base distant.

The chain links TRBV10-3 with TRBJ2-6; 7 bases in between match TRBD1. Sequenced input: PBMCs or a T cell subset sorted from them (not recorded which). This TCR was recovered from an adult woman who had mild COVID-19 (a few samples of this study predate the infection). The sample titles of this study are shuffled in the database, so cell type and time point are left out; the donor was told from shared clones. The CDR3 protein sequence reads: CAISGGGPPGANVLTF. The base sequence is TGTGCCATCAGTGGAGGGGGCCCCCCTGGGGCCAACGTCCTGACTTTC.